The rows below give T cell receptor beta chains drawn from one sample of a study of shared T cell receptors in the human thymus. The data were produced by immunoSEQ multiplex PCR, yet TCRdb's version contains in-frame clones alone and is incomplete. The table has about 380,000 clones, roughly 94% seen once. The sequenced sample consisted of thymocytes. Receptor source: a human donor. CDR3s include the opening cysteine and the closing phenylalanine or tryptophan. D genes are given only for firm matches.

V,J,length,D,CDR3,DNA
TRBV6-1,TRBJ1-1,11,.,CASSEGTEAFF,TGTGCCAGCAGTGAAGGGACTGAAGCTTTCTTT
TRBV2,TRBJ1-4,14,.,CASSLAGFNEKLFF,TGTGCCAGCAGTTTGGCAGGATTTAATGAAAAACTGTTTTTT
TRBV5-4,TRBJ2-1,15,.,CAARSGPPTYNEQFF,TGTGCCGCCAGGTCCGGGCCACCTACCTACAATGAGCAGTTCTTC
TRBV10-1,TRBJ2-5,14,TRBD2,CASSVTSGLETQYF,TGCGCCAGCAGTGTAACTAGCGGGTTAGAGACCCAGTACTTC
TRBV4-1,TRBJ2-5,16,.,CASSHTTWTWSETQYF,TGCGCCAGCAGCCATACGACCTGGACTTGGTCGGAGACCCAGTACTTC
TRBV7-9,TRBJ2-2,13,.,CASSPRTTGELFF,TGTGCCAGCAGCCCTAGGACCACCGGGGAGCTGTTTTTT
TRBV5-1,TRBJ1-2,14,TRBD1,CASSSLGQGDGYTF,TGCGCCAGCAGCTCGCTTGGACAGGGCGATGGCTACACCTTC
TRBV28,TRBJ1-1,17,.,CASRPGRGAGRNTEAFF,TGTGCCAGCAGGCCTGGGCGGGGCGCTGGCAGGAACACTGAAGCTTTCTTT
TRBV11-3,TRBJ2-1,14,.,CASSLGPKYNEQFF,TGTGCCAGCAGCTTAGGGCCCAAGTACAATGAGCAGTTCTTC
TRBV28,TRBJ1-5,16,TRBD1,CASRRRRDSGNQPQHF,TGTGCCAGCAGGAGGCGGAGGGACAGCGGCAATCAGCCCCAGCATTTT